This TCR beta chain was sequenced for a study of blood T cell repertoires in COVID-19 (TCRdb year 2020). With respect to the entire study: Samples covering the acute and convalescent phases of COVID-19 were provided by collaborators in the United States, Italy and Spain. The samples were drawn from two sources: the first 160 participants of the ongoing ImmuneRACE study, and approximately 1,300 subjects contributed by 6 global collaborators. Subjects who had been exposed to COVID-19, were actively infected with it, or had recovered from it provided the deeply sampled blood TCRbeta repertoires that made up the dataset. HLA class I and class II types, where available, came from metadata supplied by the sample provider rather than from assay-based typing. The prospective study material was composed of cDNA or gDNA derived from T cells, B-cell-depleted T cells, or PBMCs. The repertoires were released in a freely available public database intended as a resource for research on the immune response to SARS-CoV-2. Sample metadata almost always included a de-identified subject ID, COVID-19 status, age in years and sex.

This clone qualifies as medium-sized (0.01 to 0.1%). Its antigen is unknown. No much larger clone exists at a distance of one base, and base qualities are not known. Other DNA sequences in the same sample also yield this CDR3. Broad study findings and their caveats: The amount of clinical and demographic metadata varied by source and participant and was provided uncurated.

TCRbeta CDR3 regions were amplified from genomic DNA using the immunoSEQ Assay, a bias-controlled multiplex PCR. As for the authors' bioinformatics: The number of nucleated cells in each sample was estimated by amplification of reference gene primers within the assay. Sequence reads were collapsed and filtered to measure the absolute abundance of every unique TCRbeta CDR3 rearrangement. Productive Simpson clonality was computed per sample as the square root of Simpson's diversity index over productive rearrangements. TCRdb obtained this table from immuneACCESS and retained in-frame rearrangements with V and J assigned. These tables miss some clones; where compared with another copy, unresolved V genes account for less than half of the shortfall, and the remainder is unexplained. D and trimming come from the DNA, and the V and J calls and clone size come from that table. The sample profile shows approximately 200,000 clones; 70% to 85% of them were found once. The leading ten clones occupy around 11% of the sample.

Whole blood was collected in K2EDTA tubes by collaborating institutions according to the institutions' own protocols. For TCRbeta analysis, collaborators shipped samples as frozen whole blood, isolated PBMCs, or DNA extracted from either of those sample types. This TCR was sampled from a woman aged 45-65 years with acute or convalescent COVID-19. Sequencing was performed on peripheral blood.

The CDR3 is CASSVARGETQYF. The DNA sequence is as follows: TGTGCCAGCAGCGTAGCCCGGGGAGAGACCCAGTACTTC. The V and J segments used are TRBV9 and TRBJ2-5; TRBD2 could be the D gene, as 5 bases match. Taken from cysteine to phenylalanine, the CDR3 has 13 residues. Only the CDR3 DNA stays, 39 bases, in frame from base 1. The germline V gene supplies CDR1 SGDLS and CDR2 YYNGEE. Trimming takes 0 bases from V and 4 bases from J, and the germline ends sit 7 bases apart.